This TCR beta chain was captured in a study of shared clonotypes between healthy human individuals. Trimming cost V 6 bases and J 4 bases, with 17 bases left between them. The germline V gene encodes CDR1 SGDLS and CDR2 YYNGEE. CDR3 length: 14 amino acids. Healthy and HIV-negative, the adult donors had no recent acute infections or vaccinations. Each cell subset's genomic DNA was divided evenly among several immunoSEQ plates. About 28,000 T cell genomes, or approximately 270 ng DNA, went into replicate PCRs of unsorted PBMC. Profiled with immunoSEQ multiplex PCR; TCRdb holds only in-frame clones, not every one. In the table there are some 510,000 clones, less than 85% of which are singletons. Study-wide results and caveats: A small donor pool kept down the genetic and exposure-history diversity that was represented.

About this clone: What it recognizes is unknown.

Material: PBMCs. The receptor was isolated from a woman in her thirties or forties in good health. Some clones in this sample may be carry-over from other donors' samples. The chain couples TRBV9 to TRBJ2-7; D may be TRBD2 (5 bases). Written as DNA, the CDR3 is TGTGCCAGCAACCAGCGTAGCGTGTGTTACGAGCAGTACTTC. This gives the protein CASNQRSVCYEQYF.